The clone carrying this T cell receptor (beta chain) has at least ten counts. Antigen: not known. There were TCR beta CDR3 regions amplified from RNA transcripts. The TCR CDR3 first-round RT-PCR relied on the HTBI primer set. TCRdb ran MiXCR on the multiplex PCR reads and lists one entry per CDR3 protein. The sample holds more than 550,000 distinct CDR3 sequences; 17% are singletons and the top ten take 15% to 17%. The sample belongs to a study of T cells in Graves' hyperthyroidism and ophthalmopathy. Study-level findings and limits: In simple terms, a model built on 13 V-J features told ophthalmopathy apart from stable hyperthyroidism.

Germline loops: CDR1 KGHSH, CDR2 LQKENI. Trimming cost V 3 bases and J 2 bases; bases outside gene matches: 8. This CDR3 spans 17 amino acids. The specimen sequenced was blood. The chain is built from TRBV18 and TRBJ2-3, with 10 bases fitting TRBD2. The clonotype originates from a man aged 45-65 years with Graves' hyperthyroidism. This chain's CDR3 is CASSPGVLAGHTDTQYF. DNA for the CDR3: TGTGCCAGCTCACCCGGCGTACTAGCGGGGCACACAGATACGCAGTATTTT.